This record concerns one TCR beta chain sequence. The antigen is undetermined. Other DNA sequences in the sample encode the same CDR3. V was cut by 4 bases and J by 6 bases, with 16 bases left in between. Germline V gives CDR1 LNHDA, CDR2 SQIVND (reference sequence). This CDR3 is 15 amino acids long. These data originate in a study of cytomegalovirus exposure and HLA in healthy donors. Generated by immunoSEQ multiplex PCR, the TCRdb table keeps only in-frame clones and is missing some. Among approximately 76,000 clones listed, approximately 93% were seen once. Whole-study findings and limits: Rarity characterized most TCR sequences, yet some public TCRs appeared in many donors.

Source material: PBMCs. The chain combines TRBV19 with TRBJ2-1, with D tentatively TRBD2 (6 bases). This receptor was obtained from a young woman in good health and CMV-seronegative. CDR3 DNA sequence: TGTGCCAGTAGTAAACTAGCAGGAGAGTCCAATGAGCAGTTCTTC. Its protein is CASSKLAGESNEQFF.